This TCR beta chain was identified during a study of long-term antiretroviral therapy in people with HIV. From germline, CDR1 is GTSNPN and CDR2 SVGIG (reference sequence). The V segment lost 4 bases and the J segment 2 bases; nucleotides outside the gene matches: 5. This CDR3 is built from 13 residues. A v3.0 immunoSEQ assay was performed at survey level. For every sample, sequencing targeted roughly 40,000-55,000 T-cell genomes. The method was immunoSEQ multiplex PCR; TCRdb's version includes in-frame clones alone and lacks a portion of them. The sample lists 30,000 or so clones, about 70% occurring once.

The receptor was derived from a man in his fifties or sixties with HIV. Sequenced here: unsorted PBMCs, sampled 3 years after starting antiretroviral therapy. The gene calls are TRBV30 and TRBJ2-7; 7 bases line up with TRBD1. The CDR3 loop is CAWKRDRPYEQYF. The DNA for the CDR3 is TGTGCCTGGAAACGGGACAGACCCTACGAGCAGTACTTC.